Listed below are T cell receptor beta chains from one sample, sequenced in a study of CD8+CD57+ T cells in acquired aplastic anemia. TCRdb processed the reads anew with MiXCR; each CDR3 protein has one entry. Of some 200,000 distinct CDR3 sequences detected, over 40% appear once; the ten largest clones hold 20%. Input material: sorted CD4+, CD8+, or CD8+CD57+ T cells (not recorded which) from PBMCs. All receptors come from a human donor with aplastic anemia. CDR3s include the opening cysteine and the closing phenylalanine or tryptophan. The D gene is left open where the match is weak. Clone size is given for some rows only: seen once, a few or many times, or a class if the clone is expanded.

CDR3 length	V gene	clone size	D gene	J gene	CDR3 protein	CDR3 DNA
15	TRBV9	-	-	TRBJ2-3	CASSVGVVPTYTQYF	TGTGCCAGCAGCGTAGGAGTGGTACCGACATATACGCAGTATTTT
16	TRBV7-2	once	TRBD1	TRBJ2-3	CASSQGTGTFADTQYF	TGTGCCAGCAGCCAAGGGACAGGGACCTTCGCAGATACGCAGTATTTT
13	TRBV7-9	many	-	TRBJ1-2	CASSLGGMDGYTF	TGTGCCAGCAGCTTAGGGGGTATGGATGGCTACACCTTC
14	TRBV4-2	few	-	TRBJ2-6	CASSLGTGANVLTF	TGTGCCAGCAGCTTAGGCACTGGGGCCAACGTCCTGACTTTC
15	TRBV9	-	TRBD1	TRBJ2-1	CASSVGGQGGGEQFF	TGTGCCAGCAGCGTCGGGGGACAGGGGGGAGGTGAGCAGTTCTTC
13	TRBV6-1	many	TRBD1	TRBJ2-7	CASSGQGRGEQYF	TGTGCCAGCAGTGGACAGGGTCGGGGCGAGCAGTACTTC
13	TRBV25-1	-	-	TRBJ1-1	CASSRSRGTEAFF	TGTGCCAGCAGTAGGTCCAGGGGCACTGAAGCTTTCTTT
18	TRBV11-2	many	TRBD2	TRBJ2-3	CASSLWTSGGRSTDTQYF	TGTGCCAGCAGCTTATGGACTAGCGGGGGCCGTAGCACAGATACGCAGTATTTT
13	TRBV11-2	few	-	TRBJ1-2	CASSSPRYSGNTF	TGTGCCAGCAGCTCCCCCCGCTACTCTGGAAACACCTTC
14	TRBV2	-	TRBD2	TRBJ2-7	CASSEERGGYEQYF	TGTGCCAGCAGTGAAGAGCGGGGGGGCTACGAGCAGTACTTC
13	TRBV25-1	-	TRBD1	TRBJ1-1	CASSWTGEAEAFF	TGTGCCAGCAGCTGGACAGGGGAGGCTGAAGCTTTCTTT
14	TRBV5-1	-	-	TRBJ2-3	CASSTRTGTDTQYF	TGCGCCAGCAGCACCCGGACAGGCACAGATACGCAGTATTTT
16	TRBV14	many	-	TRBJ2-5	CASSQDRRGDQETQYF	TGTGCCAGCAGCCAAGATCGCAGGGGTGATCAAGAGACCCAGTACTTC
15	TRBV5-8	-	-	TRBJ2-1	CASSLRGNSGNEQFF	TGTGCCAGCAGCTTGAGGGGGAATAGTGGAAATGAGCAGTTCTTC
12	TRBV19	many	TRBD1	TRBJ1-2	CASTTGGNGYTF	TGTGCCAGTACGACAGGGGGCAACGGCTACACCTTC
15	TRBV7-9	many	TRBD1	TRBJ1-4	CASSLIDREEEKLFF	TGTGCCAGCAGCTTAATCGACAGGGAAGAAGAAAAACTGTTTTTT
18	TRBV20-1	-	-	TRBJ1-2	CSVRVDGTEALRNYGYTF	TGCAGTGTTAGAGTGGACGGGACGGAAGCTCTTAGAAACTATGGCTACACCTTC
16	TRBV7-9	many	-	TRBJ2-2	CASSHDRLGNTGELFF	TGTGCCAGCAGCCACGACAGGTTGGGGAACACCGGGGAGCTGTTTTTT
17	TRBV25-1	once	-	TRBJ1-1	CASSLARGAGRNTEAFF	TGTGCCAGCAGCCTCGCCCGAGGGGCAGGGCGGAACACTGAAGCTTTCTTT
14	TRBV2	many	-	TRBJ1-1	CASSEPGYNTEAFF	TGTGCCAGCAGTGAACCAGGGTATAACACTGAAGCTTTCTTT
11	TRBV19	-	-	TRBJ1-1	CASNVRGLAFF	TGTGCCAGTAACGTCCGGGGGTTGGCTTTCTTT
12	TRBV24-1	many	-	TRBJ1-5	CATSDFNQAQHF	TGTGCCACCAGTGATTTTAACCAGGCCCAGCATTTT
12	TRBV29-1	-	-	TRBJ1-2	CSVRGKVDGYTF	TGCAGCGTTAGGGGTAAGGTGGATGGCTACACCTTC
14	TRBV7-2	once	-	TRBJ1-4	CASSSGQSYEKLFF	TGTGCCAGCAGCTCAGGACAGTCTTATGAAAAACTGTTTTTT
16	TRBV19	-	TRBD1	TRBJ1-6	CASSQQGAGDDSPLHF	TGTGCCAGTAGTCAACAGGGGGCTGGGGATGATTCACCCCTCCACTTT
15	TRBV2	once	TRBD2	TRBJ2-3	CASSRTSAGDDTQYF	TGTGCCAGCAGCCGAACTAGCGCGGGGGATGATACGCAGTATTTT
13	TRBV15	-	-	TRBJ2-1	CATSRGMGNEQFF	TGTGCCACCAGCAGAGGAATGGGCAATGAGCAGTTCTTC
15	TRBV10-3	-	-	TRBJ2-7	CASRTSSDSGYEQYF	TGTGCCAGCAGAACATCTTCGGATTCGGGCTACGAGCAGTACTTC
13	TRBV10-1	once	-	TRBJ1-6	CASSGGRYSPLHF	TGCGCCAGCAGTGGGGGCAGATATTCACCCCTCCACTTT
14	TRBV15	-	-	TRBJ2-7	CATSRDKKYYEQYF	TGTGCCACCAGCAGAGATAAAAAGTACTACGAGCAGTACTTC
15	TRBV11-2	many	-	TRBJ1-5	CASSLGIGLDQPQHF	TGTGCCAGCAGCTTAGGGATAGGGCTCGATCAGCCCCAGCATTTT
15	TRBV19	-	TRBD2	TRBJ2-1	CASSTSGVIYNEQFF	TGTGCCAGTTCGACTAGCGGGGTCATATACAATGAGCAGTTCTTC
15	TRBV15	many	-	TRBJ1-2	CATSRGAGMFYGYTF	TGTGCCACCAGCAGAGGGGCGGGGATGTTCTATGGCTACACCTTC
14	TRBV6-2/TRBV6-3	many	-	TRBJ1-5	CATSYEELNQPQHF	TGTGCCACTTCCTACGAGGAGTTGAATCAGCCCCAGCATTTT
12	TRBV25-1	many	-	TRBJ1-6	CASSDPPGVLHF	TGTGCCAGCAGTGACCCCCCCGGGGTTCTCCACTTT
15	TRBV20-1	-	-	TRBJ1-4	CSASLSGTSTEKLFF	TGCAGTGCTAGCTTGTCCGGGACAAGCACCGAGAAACTGTTTTTT
14	TRBV7-3	-	TRBD1	TRBJ2-7	CASSSTGGPYEQYF	TGTGCCAGCAGTAGTACAGGGGGGCCTTACGAGCAGTACTTC
15	TRBV10-2	-	-	TRBJ1-5	CASSHTREVAQPQHF	TGCGCCAGCAGCCACACCAGGGAGGTGGCTCAGCCCCAGCATTTT
12	TRBV20-1	-	TRBD1	TRBJ1-6	CSLGQGDSPLHF	TGCAGTTTGGGACAGGGGGATTCACCCCTCCACTTT
16	TRBV19	many	TRBD1	TRBJ2-7	CASSSPHRGPSYEQYF	TGTGCCAGTAGTAGCCCCCACAGGGGGCCCTCCTACGAGCAGTACTTC
16	TRBV7-3	many	TRBD2	TRBJ2-1	CASSSFAGGMYNEQFF	TGTGCCAGCAGCTCCTTTGCGGGGGGGATGTACAATGAGCAGTTCTTC
16	TRBV5-6	few	TRBD1	TRBJ2-2	CASSLEQGLATGELFF	TGTGCCAGCAGCTTGGAACAGGGGCTTGCCACCGGGGAGCTGTTTTTT
12	TRBV7-6	-	TRBD1	TRBJ2-1	CASGRTGDEQFF	TGTGCCAGCGGCAGGACAGGGGACGAGCAGTTCTTC
16	TRBV7-8	many	-	TRBJ2-7	CASSLGRRRSSYEQYF	TGTGCCAGCAGCTTAGGTCGAAGGCGGAGCTCCTACGAGCAGTACTTC
11	TRBV19	many	-	TRBJ2-1	CASSSPGKQFF	TGTGCCAGTAGTAGCCCGGGCAAGCAGTTCTTC
18	TRBV19	-	TRBD2	TRBJ2-7	CASSKNPGLAGASYEQYF	TGTGCCAGCAGCAAAAATCCGGGACTAGCGGGGGCCAGCTACGAGCAGTACTTC